These T cell receptor beta chains were read from a single sample in a study of T cell clonotyping in hematopoietic cell transplantation. Profiled with immunoSEQ multiplex PCR; TCRdb holds only in-frame clones, not every one. The sample carries roughly 9,000 clones, 70% to 90% recorded once. The sample was PBMCs, taken 180 days after allogeneic stem cell transplant. The receptors here all came from a female patient younger than 45 who had an allogeneic stem cell transplant, so the T cells may come from the graft donor. Some clones in this sample may be carry-over from other donors' samples. The CDR3 runs from the conserved cysteine through the conserved F or W.

j_call v_call cdr3_aa
TRBJ1-2 TRBV4-1 CASSQESNYGYTF
TRBJ2-4 TRBV7-2 CASSLGSGPMGNIQYF
TRBJ2-3 TRBV7-9 CASSPRGSTDTQYF
TRBJ2-2 TRBV10-3 CAISGTGVPGELFF
TRBJ1-2 TRBV29-1 CSVASAGANYGYTF
TRBJ2-7 TRBV6-1 CASSSPWGAGEQYF
TRBJ1-1 TRBV29-1 CSVGSANTEAFF
TRBJ1-1 TRBV30 CAWSVQSSTEAFF
TRBJ1-1 TRBV27 CASSLCSFRGNTEAFF
TRBJ1-4 TRBV7-2 CASSLVSATNEKLFF
TRBJ2-7 TRBV6-6 CASSRDPGLAGWEQYF
TRBJ1-2 TRBV30 CAWIPRSANYGYTF
TRBJ1-3 TRBV6-5 CASSTGGNTIYF
TRBJ1-2 TRBV7-2 CASSLEAVYGYTF
TRBJ2-5 TRBV10-3 CASREAGDLQETQYF
TRBJ2-6 TRBV9 CASSPSFGGSGANVLTF
TRBJ2-7 TRBV7-2 CASSPPVKTYEQYF
TRBJ2-3 TRBV7-3 CASSLNRGEGIAQYF
TRBJ1-3 TRBV6-5 CASSLTLSGNTIYF
TRBJ2-1 TRBV6-5 CASSYSGGQGYEQFF
TRBJ1-1 TRBV27 CASSLGGGLNTEAFF
TRBJ1-3 TRBV9 CASSEGPGTGTGNTIYF
TRBJ1-5 TRBV7-2 CASSLKSSDSQPQHF
TRBJ1-1 TRBV29-1 CSGNRANTEAFF
TRBJ2-2 TRBV4-1 CASSPSPAGDPTGELFF
TRBJ2-7 TRBV7-9 CASSLNYEQYF
TRBJ1-2 TRBV4-1 CASSPLDREGYGYTF
TRBJ2-3 TRBV28 CASSLLADSLGVGDTQYF
TRBJ2-7 TRBV30 CAWSRSRRQEIYEQYF
TRBJ2-2 TRBV7-2 CASSLNRGASTGELFF
TRBJ2-7 TRBV2 CARGGTRTYEQYF
TRBJ2-2 TRBV4-2 CASSPTDENTGELFF
TRBJ2-2 TRBV4-1 CASSQSAGELFF
TRBJ1-2 TRBV2 CASWDSQGYTF
TRBJ2-7 TRBV5-1 CASSSQGSYEQYF
TRBJ2-5 TRBV7-2 CASSRAGDETQYF
TRBJ1-6 TRBV28 CASSLVQGAFNSPLHF
TRBJ1-1 TRBV28 CASGDRSGNPEAFF
TRBJ2-2 TRBV5-1 CASSFVKGNAGELFF
TRBJ1-2 TRBV6-5 CASSYSRSSGYTF
TRBJ2-5 TRBV7-9 CASSIRLTGETQYF
TRBJ1-1 TRBV7-3 CASSSSSGMNTEAFF
TRBJ2-3 TRBV5-1 CASSLEGGVTDTQYF
TRBJ1-4 TRBV7-9 CASSMAPNEKLFF
TRBJ2-5 TRBV7-9 CASSLLSEGETQYF
TRBJ1-2 TRBV7-9 CASSLGPGGYTF
TRBJ2-5 TRBV2 CASSGSSQETQYF
TRBJ1-1 TRBV7-3 CASSPSPDRPWEAFF
TRBJ1-6 TRBV4-3 CASRQPGPVGSSYNSPLHF
TRBJ2-2 TRBV9 CASSVNSGRNTGELFF
TRBJ2-5 TRBV5-4 CASSLRLDSETQYF
TRBJ2-3 TRBV29-1 CSVTQRSTDTQYF